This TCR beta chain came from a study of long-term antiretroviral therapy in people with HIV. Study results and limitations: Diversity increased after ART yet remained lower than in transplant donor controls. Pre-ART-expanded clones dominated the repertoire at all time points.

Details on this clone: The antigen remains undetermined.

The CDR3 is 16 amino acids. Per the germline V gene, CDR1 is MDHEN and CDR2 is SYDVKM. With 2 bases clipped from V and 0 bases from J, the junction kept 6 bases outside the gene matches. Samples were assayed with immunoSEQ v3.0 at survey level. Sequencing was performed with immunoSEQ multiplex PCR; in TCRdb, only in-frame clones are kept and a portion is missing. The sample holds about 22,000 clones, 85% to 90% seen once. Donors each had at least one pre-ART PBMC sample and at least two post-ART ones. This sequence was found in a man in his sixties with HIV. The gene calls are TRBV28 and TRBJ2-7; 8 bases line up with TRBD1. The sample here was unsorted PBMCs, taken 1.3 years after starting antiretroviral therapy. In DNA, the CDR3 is TGTGCCAGCAGTTTAATCGGGGACAGGACCTCCTACGAGCAGTACTTC. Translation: CASSLIGDRTSYEQYF.